This TCR beta chain was recorded in a study of blood T cell repertoires in COVID-19 (dated by TCRdb to 2018 to 2021). In terms of the full investigation: The collaborator samples originated in the United States, Italy and Spain and spanned the acute and convalescent phases of COVID-19. The prospective study material was composed of cDNA or gDNA derived from T cells, B-cell-depleted T cells, or PBMCs. Subjects who had been exposed to COVID-19, were actively infected with it, or had recovered from it provided the deeply sampled blood TCRbeta repertoires that made up the dataset. The repertoires were released in a freely available public database meant as a resource for research on the immune response to SARS-CoV-2. The samples were drawn from two sources: the first 160 participants of the ongoing ImmuneRACE study, and 1,254 subjects contributed by 6 global collaborators. Nearly every sample came with metadata listing a de-identified subject ID, COVID-19 status, age in years and sex. Where HLA class I and class II types were available, the types were taken from metadata supplied by the sample provider, not from assay-based typing. What the work shows at the level of the full study, not this receptor alone: Clinical and demographic metadata were provided uncurated, with the amount varying by source and participant.

Worth noting for this clone: Its antigen target is currently unknown. Qualities for individual bases were not recorded, and no much larger clone is one base off.

Spanning cysteine to phenylalanine, the CDR3 consists of 15 amino acids. Just CDR3 DNA is preserved here, 45 bases in frame from base 1. Relative to germline, V is 0 bases shorter and J is 7 bases shorter, with 16 bases between their ends. CDR1 and CDR2 were assigned from the germline V gene as SGHRS and YFSETQ. The immunoSEQ Assay, a bias-controlled multiplex PCR, was used to amplify TCRbeta CDR3 regions from genomic DNA. Under the source paper's analysis protocol: The number of nucleated cells in each sample was estimated by amplification of reference gene primers within the assay. To quantify the absolute abundance of each unique TCRbeta CDR3 rearrangement, sequence reads were collapsed and filtered. For each sample, productive Simpson clonality was calculated by taking the square root of Simpson's diversity index across productive rearrangements. TCRdb took over this immuneACCESS table, retaining in-frame rearrangements with V and J assigned. Such tables are incomplete; in checked studies, under half of the missing clones stem from an unresolved V gene, and the remainder is unexplained. The D gene and trimming were derived from the DNA, and the V and J assignments and clone size from that table. The sample data list 130,000 or so clones, and just under 85% of these were observed just once. Around 3.1% of the sample is in the top ten clones.

Whole blood was collected in K2EDTA tubes by collaborating institutions according to the institutions' own protocols. For TCRbeta analysis, collaborators shipped samples as frozen whole blood, isolated PBMCs, or DNA extracted from either of those sample types. The TCR originated in a woman of 80 years or more with acute or convalescent COVID-19. This chain is built from TRBV5-1 and TRBJ1-2; matching of 6 bases hints at TRBD1 as the D gene. Material for sequencing was peripheral blood. DNA sequence: TGCGCCAGCAGCTTGGCAGGACAGAACCCAATTGGCTACACCTTC. It translates to CASSLAGQNPIGYTF.